This T cell receptor (beta chain) originates from a study of OX40 agonist ivuxolimab in advanced cancers. Broader study findings: Which antigen the expanded peripheral T cells recognized is unknown. Several nonresponders also turned out to have low normalized T-cell clonal expansion.

About this clone itself: Antigen: not known.

CDR1 is SEHNR and CDR2 is FQNEAQ in the germline V gene (reference sequence). The V and J ends lost 3 bases and 10 bases, in that order; junction bases with no gene match: 5. The CDR3 loop spans 13 amino acids. The protocol was immunoSEQ multiplex PCR, while the TCRdb copy is restricted to in-frame clones and leaves out a portion. Here the sample spans some 90,000 clones, 87% being singletons. The sample here was CD4+ or CD8+ T cells sorted from blood, taken in a trial of the OX40 agonist ivuxolimab. This receptor was taken from an adult with an advanced solid tumor such as melanoma, head and neck, liver or kidney cancer. The chain carries TRBV7-9 and TRBJ2-1, with 8 bases lining up with TRBD2. CDR3 nucleotide sequence: TGTGCCAGCAGCTTTGGACTAGCTGGCGAGCAGTTCTTC. Translation gives CASSFGLAGEQFF.